This TCR beta chain was observed in a study of blood T cell repertoires in COVID-19. From germline, CDR1 is MNHEY and CDR2 SMNVEV (reference sequence). The CDR3 runs to 15 residues. V was trimmed by 4 bases and J by 2 bases, leaving 12 bases between them. This clone occurred a few times. TCRdb keeps only in-frame clones here, not all; method: immunoSEQ multiplex PCR. The profile shows around 43,000 clones, 80% of them singletons. This clonotype was obtained from a man between 65 and 85 years old with acute or convalescent COVID-19. Sequenced sample: peripheral blood. The genes are TRBV27 and TRBJ1-5, with D maybe TRBD1 (6 bases). The CDR3 here is CASSWGQGGNQPQHF. The CDR3 nucleotides are TGTGCCAGCAGTTGGGGGCAGGGTGGCAATCAGCCCCAGCATTTT.